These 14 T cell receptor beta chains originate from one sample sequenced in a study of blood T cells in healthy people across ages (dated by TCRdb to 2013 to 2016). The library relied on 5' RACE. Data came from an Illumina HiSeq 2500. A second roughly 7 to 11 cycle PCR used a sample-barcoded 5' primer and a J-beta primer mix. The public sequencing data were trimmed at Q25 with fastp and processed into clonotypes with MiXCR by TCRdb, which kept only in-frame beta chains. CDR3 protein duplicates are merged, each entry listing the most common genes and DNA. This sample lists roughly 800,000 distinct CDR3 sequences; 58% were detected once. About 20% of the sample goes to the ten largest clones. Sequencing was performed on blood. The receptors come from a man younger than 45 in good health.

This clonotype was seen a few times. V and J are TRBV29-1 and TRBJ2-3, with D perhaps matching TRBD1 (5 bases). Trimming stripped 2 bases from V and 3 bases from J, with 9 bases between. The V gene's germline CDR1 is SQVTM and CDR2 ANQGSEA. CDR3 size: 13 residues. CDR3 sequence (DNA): TGCAGCGTTGAACGGGCAGGGACAGATACGCAGTATTTT. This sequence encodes CSVERAGTDTQYF.

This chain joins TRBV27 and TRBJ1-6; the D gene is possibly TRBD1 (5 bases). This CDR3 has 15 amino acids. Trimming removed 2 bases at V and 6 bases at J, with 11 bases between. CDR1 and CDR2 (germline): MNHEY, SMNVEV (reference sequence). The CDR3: CASSLGRGLNSPLHF. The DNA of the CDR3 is TGTGCCAGCAGTTTAGGACGGGGCCTTAATTCACCCCTCCACTTT.

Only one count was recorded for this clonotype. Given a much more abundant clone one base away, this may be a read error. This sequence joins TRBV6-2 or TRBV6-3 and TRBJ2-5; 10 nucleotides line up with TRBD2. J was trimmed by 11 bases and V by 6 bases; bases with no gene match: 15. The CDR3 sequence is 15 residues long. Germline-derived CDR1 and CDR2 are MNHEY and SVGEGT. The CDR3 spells CASSQLAGTEHEQYF. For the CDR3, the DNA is TGTGCCAGCAGCCAACTAGCGGGAACCGAGCATGAGCAGTACTTC.

The CDR3 coding sequence is TGCGCCAGCAGCCAACCAACCGGGACAGGGTACGGTGAGCAGTTCTTC. It is translated as CASSQPTGTGYGEQFF. The chain employs TRBV4-3 and TRBJ2-1; 9 bases agree with TRBD1. The length of the CDR3 is 16 residues. Germline V CDR1 and CDR2: LGHNA, YSLEER. V trimming: 2 bases; J trimming: 9 bases; junction bases outside the gene matches: 11.

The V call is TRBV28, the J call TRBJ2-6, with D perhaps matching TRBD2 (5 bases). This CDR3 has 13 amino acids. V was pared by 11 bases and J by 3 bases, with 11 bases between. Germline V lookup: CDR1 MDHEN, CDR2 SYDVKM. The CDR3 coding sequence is TGTGCCGCAGAACGGGGTGGGGCCAACGTCCTGACTTTC. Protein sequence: CAAERGGANVLTF.

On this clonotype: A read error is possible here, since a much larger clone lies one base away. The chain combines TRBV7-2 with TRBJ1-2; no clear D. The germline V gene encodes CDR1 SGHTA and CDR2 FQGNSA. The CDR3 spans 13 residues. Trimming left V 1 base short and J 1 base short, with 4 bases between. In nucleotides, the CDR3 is TGTGCCAGCAGCTTAGGGGATAACTATGGCTACACCTTC. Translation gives CASSLGDNYGYTF.

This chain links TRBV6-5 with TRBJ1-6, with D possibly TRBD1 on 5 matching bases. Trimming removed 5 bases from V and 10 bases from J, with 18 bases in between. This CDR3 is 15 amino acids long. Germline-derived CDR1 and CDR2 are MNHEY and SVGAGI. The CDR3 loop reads CASSPRTPTGSPLHF. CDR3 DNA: TGTGCCAGCAGTCCTAGGACTCCCACAGGATCACCCCTCCACTTT.

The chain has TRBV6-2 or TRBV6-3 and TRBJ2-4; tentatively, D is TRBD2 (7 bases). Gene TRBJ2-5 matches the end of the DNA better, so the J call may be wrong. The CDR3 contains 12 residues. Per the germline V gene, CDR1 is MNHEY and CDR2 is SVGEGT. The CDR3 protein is CDGRSGGETQYF. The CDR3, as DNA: TGTGACGGCAGATCGGGGGGCGAGACCCAGTACTTC.

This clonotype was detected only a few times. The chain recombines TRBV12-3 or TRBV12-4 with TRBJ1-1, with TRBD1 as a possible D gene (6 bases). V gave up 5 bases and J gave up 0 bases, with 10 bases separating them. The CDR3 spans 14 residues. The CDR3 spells CASSPGVLNTEAFF. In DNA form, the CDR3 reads TGTGCCAGCAGTCCAGGGGTCCTGAACACTGAAGCTTTCTTT.

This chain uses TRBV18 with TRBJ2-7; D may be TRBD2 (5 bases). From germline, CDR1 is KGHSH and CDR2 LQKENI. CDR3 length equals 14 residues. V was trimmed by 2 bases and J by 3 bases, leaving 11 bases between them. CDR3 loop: CASSPGLNIYEQYF. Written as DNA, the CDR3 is TGTGCCAGCTCACCAGGACTCAACATCTACGAGCAGTACTTC.

CDR3 nucleotides: TGTGCCAGCACTGAGGGGACTAACTCCTACAATAAGCAGTACTTC. This sequence encodes CASTEGTNSYNKQYF. V gene TRBV9 combines with J gene TRBJ2-1, with 7 bases matching TRBD2. The DNA end is a closer match to TRBJ2-7, so the J assignment may be wrong. CDR1 and CDR2 (germline): SGDLS, YYNGEE. There are 15 residues in the CDR3.

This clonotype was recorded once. The chain's CDR3 is CAISGERGLRTDTQYF. The CDR3 nucleotides are TGTGCCATCAGTGGAGAGCGGGGGCTCAGGACAGATACGCAGTATTTT. The rearrangement uses TRBV10-3 and TRBJ2-3, with 8 bases fitting TRBD2. The germline V gene has CDR1 ENHRY and CDR2 SYGVKD. V lost 4 bases and J lost 3; bases outside the gene matches: 9. The CDR3 consists of 16 residues.

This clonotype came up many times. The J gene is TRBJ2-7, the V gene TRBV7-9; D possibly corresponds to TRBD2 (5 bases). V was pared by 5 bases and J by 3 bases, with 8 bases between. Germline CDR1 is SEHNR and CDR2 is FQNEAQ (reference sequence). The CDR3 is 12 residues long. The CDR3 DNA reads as TGTGCCAGCAGCCTAGACTACTACGAGCAGTACTTC. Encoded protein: CASSLDYYEQYF.

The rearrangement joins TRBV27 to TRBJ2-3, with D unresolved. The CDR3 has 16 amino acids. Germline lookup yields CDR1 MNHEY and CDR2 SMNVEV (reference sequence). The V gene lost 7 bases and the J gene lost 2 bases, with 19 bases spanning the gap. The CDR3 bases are TGTGCCAGCACTTCTCGGACGGTGGGATCCACAGATACGCAGTATTTT. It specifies CASTSRTVGSTDTQYF.